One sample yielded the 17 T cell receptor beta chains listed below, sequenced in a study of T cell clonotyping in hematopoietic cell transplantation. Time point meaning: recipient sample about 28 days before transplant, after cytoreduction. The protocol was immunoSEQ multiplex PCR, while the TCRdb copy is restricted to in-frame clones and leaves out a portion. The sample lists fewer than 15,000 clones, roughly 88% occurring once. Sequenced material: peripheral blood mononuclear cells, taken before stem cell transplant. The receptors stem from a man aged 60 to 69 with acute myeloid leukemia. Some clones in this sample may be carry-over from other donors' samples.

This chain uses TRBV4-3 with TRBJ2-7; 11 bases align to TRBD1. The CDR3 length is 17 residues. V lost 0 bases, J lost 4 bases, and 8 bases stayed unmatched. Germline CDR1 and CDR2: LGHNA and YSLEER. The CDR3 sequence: CASSQDGAGTGGYEQYF. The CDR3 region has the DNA TGCGCCAGCAGCCAAGATGGGGCCGGGACAGGGGGATACGAGCAGTACTTC.

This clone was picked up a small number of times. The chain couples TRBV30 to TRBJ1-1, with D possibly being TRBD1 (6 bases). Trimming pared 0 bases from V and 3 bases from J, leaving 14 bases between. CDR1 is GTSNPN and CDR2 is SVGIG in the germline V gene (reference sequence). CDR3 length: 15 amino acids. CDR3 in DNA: TGTGCCTGGAGTGTACTCCCAGGGGCGGACACTGAAGCTTTCTTT. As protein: CAWSVLPGADTEAFF.

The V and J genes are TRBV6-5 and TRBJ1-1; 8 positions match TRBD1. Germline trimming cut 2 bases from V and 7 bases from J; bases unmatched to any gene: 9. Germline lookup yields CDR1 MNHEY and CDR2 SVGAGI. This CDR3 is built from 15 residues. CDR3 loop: CASSYSTGTGFEAFF. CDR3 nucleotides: TGTGCCAGCAGTTACAGTACCGGGACAGGCTTTGAAGCTTTCTTT.

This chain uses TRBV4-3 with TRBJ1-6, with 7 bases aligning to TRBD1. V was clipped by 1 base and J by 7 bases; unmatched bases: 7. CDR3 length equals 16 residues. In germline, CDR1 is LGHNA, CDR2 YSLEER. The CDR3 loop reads CASSQVEGAKNSPLHF. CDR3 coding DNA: TGCGCCAGCAGCCAAGTTGAGGGGGCGAAGAATTCACCCCTCCACTTT.

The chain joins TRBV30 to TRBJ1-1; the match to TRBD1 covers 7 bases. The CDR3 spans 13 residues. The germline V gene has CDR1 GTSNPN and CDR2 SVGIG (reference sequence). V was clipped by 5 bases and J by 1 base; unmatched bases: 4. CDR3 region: CAWATGENTEAFF. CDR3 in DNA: TGTGCCTGGGCAACAGGGGAGAACACTGAAGCTTTCTTT.

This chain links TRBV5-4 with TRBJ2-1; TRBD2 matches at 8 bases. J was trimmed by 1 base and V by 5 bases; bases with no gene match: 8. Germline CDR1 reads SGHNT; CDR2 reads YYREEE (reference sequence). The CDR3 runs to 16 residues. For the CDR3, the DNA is TGTGCCAGCAGACCCGGGGGGGCCATGTCCTACAATGAGCAGTTCTTC. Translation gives CASRPGGAMSYNEQFF.

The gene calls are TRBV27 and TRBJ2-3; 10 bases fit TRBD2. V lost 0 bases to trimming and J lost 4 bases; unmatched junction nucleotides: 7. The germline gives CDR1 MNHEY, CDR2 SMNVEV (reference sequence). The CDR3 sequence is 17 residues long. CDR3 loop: CASSLSYLAGVSDTQYF. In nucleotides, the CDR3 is TGTGCCAGCAGTTTATCTTACCTAGCGGGGGTTTCAGATACGCAGTATTTT.

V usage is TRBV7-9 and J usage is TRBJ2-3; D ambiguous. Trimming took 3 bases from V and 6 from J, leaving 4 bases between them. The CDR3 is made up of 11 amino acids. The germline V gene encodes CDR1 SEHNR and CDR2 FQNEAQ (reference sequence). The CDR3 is CASSFTDTQYF. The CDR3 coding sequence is TGTGCCAGCAGCTTCACCGATACGCAGTATTTT.

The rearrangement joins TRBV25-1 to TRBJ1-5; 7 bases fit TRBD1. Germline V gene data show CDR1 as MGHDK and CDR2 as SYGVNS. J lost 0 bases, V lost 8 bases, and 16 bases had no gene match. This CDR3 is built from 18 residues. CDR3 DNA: TGTGCCAGCGGGGACCCTGGGACAGACGGAAATAGCAATCAGCCCCAGCATTTT. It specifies CASGDPGTDGNSNQPQHF.

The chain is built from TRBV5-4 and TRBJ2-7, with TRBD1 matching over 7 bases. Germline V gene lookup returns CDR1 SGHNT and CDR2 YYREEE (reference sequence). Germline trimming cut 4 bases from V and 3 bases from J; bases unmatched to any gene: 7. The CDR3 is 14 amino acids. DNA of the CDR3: TGTGCCAGCAGCCCCAACCGGGACAGCTACGAGCAGTACTTC. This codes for CASSPNRDSYEQYF.

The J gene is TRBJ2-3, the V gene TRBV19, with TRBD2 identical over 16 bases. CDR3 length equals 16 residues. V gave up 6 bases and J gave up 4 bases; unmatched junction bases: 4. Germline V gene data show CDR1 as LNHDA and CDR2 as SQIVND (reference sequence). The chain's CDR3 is CASRGLAGGQSDTQYF. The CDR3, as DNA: TGTGCCAGTAGGGGACTAGCGGGGGGGCAGTCAGATACGCAGTATTTT.

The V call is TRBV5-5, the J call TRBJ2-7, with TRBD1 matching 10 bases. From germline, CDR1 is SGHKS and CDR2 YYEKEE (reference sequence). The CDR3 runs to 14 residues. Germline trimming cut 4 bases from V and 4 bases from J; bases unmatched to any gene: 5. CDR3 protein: CASSMTGGSYEQYF. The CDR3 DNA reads TGTGCCAGCAGCATGACAGGGGGCTCTTACGAGCAGTACTTC.

The CDR3 protein is CASSYGTSAYEQYF. DNA of the CDR3: TGTGCCAGCAGTTACGGGACTAGCGCCTACGAGCAGTACTTC. V usage is TRBV6-6 and J usage is TRBJ2-7; 10 bases agree with TRBD2. The germline V gene encodes CDR1 MNHNY and CDR2 SVGAGI (reference sequence). This CDR3 is built from 14 residues. Trimming at V came to 2 bases and at J to 2 bases, leaving 0 bases not matched to a gene.

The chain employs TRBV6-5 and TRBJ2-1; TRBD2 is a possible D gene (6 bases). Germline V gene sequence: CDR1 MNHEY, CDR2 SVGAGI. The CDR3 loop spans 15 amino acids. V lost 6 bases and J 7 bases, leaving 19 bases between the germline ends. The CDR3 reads CASSGRRGRGNEQFF. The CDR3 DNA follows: TGTGCCAGCAGCGGGAGAAGGGGCCGAGGGAATGAGCAGTTCTTC.

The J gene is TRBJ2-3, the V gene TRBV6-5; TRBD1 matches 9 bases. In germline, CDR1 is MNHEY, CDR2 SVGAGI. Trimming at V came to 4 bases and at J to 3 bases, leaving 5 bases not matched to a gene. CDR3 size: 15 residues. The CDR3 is CASSSPGQGTDTQYF. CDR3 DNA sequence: TGTGCCAGCAGTTCACCGGGACAGGGAACAGATACGCAGTATTTT.

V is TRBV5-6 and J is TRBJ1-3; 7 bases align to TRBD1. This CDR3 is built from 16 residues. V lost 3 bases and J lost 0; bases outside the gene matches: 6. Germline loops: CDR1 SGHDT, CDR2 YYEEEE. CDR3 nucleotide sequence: TGTGCCAGCAGCTCCTTGCAGGGGGTCTCTGGAAACACCATATATTTT. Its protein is CASSSLQGVSGNTIYF.

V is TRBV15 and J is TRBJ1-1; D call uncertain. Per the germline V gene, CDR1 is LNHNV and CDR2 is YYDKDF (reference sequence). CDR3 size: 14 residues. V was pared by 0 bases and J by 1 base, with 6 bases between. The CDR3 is CATSRESANTEAFF. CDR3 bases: TGTGCCACCAGCAGAGAGTCAGCGAACACTGAAGCTTTCTTT.